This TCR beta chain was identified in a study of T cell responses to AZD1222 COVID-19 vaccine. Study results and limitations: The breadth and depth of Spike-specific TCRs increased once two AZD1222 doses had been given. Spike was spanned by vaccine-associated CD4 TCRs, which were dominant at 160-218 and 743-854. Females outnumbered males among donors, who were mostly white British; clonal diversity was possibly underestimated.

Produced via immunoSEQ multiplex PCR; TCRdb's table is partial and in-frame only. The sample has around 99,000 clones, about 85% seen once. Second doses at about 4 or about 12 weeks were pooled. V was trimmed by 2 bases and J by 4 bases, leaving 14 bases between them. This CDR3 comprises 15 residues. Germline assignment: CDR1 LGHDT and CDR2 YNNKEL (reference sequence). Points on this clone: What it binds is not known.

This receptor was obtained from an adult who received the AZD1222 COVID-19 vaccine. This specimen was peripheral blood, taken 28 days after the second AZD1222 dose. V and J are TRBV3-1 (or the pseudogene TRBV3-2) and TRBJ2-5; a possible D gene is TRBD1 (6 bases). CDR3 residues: CASSQSTGLGETQYF. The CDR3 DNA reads TGTGCCAGCAGCCAATCTACAGGGTTGGGAGAGACCCAGTACTTC.